This T cell receptor (beta chain) is from a study of blood T cells in healthy people across ages. Study at large: The capture of about one barcoded beta molecule per two T cells was achieved by template switching.

Then a second PCR, running roughly 7 to 11 cycles, was carried out with a sample-barcoded 5' primer and a J-beta primer mix. TCRdb re-derived calls from the 5' RACE reads in MiXCR, one entry per CDR3 protein. The table lists some 920,000 distinct CDR3 sequences, roughly 51% of them singletons. V gave up 0 bases and J gave up 7 bases, with 17 bases separating them. The germline gives CDR1 DFQATT, CDR2 SNEGSKA (reference sequence). The CDR3 sequence is 15 residues long. The sequencing input was blood. This chain connects TRBV20-1 to TRBJ2-3; maybe TRBD2 (7 bases). This receptor was obtained from a woman between 55 and 75 years old in good health. The CDR3 loop is CSARDRGGEDHTQYF. CDR3 in DNA: TGCAGTGCTAGAGATAGAGGGGGGGAGGACCATACGCAGTATTTT.